Listed here are 8 T cell receptor beta chains from one sample, sequenced in a study of T cells after somatic rescue of genetic block (dated by TCRdb to the early 2020s). The library was produced with the immunoSEQ multiplex PCR assay. The table comes from immuneACCESS by way of TCRdb, which keeps in-frame sequences with V and J called. Part of the clones is missing from these tables; in studies checked, under half for an unresolved V gene and the rest for unknown reasons. The sample yields roughly 120,000 clones; around nine tenths were counted once. The top ten clones comprise 1.4% to 1.5% of the sample. Sequences were obtained from peripheral blood mononuclear cells (PBMCs). Receptors originate from a woman aged 18-29 years.

The CDR3 reads CASSQQGRIPGYEQYF. The CDR3 DNA follows: TGTGCCAGCAGCCAGCAGGGACGGATCCCGGGATACGAGCAGTACTTC. The chain links TRBV11-3 to TRBJ2-7; D is tentatively TRBD1 or TRBD2 (5 bases each). Germline assignment: CDR1 SGHNT and CDR2 YENEEA. The CDR3 spans 16 residues. Deletions cut 5 bases from V and 4 bases from J, with 21 bases between.

CDR3 sequence (DNA): TGTGCCAGCAGTTTATCTACTAGCGGTTACTACGAGCAGTACTTC. This translates into CASSLSTSGYYEQYF. The chain couples TRBV27 to TRBJ2-7, with 8 bases lining up with TRBD2. V gave up 0 bases and J gave up 3 bases; unmatched junction bases: 4. Germline V gene sequence: CDR1 MNHEY, CDR2 SMNVEV (reference sequence). The CDR3 is 15 amino acids.

The chain links TRBV6-4 to TRBJ2-3, with D possibly TRBD1 on 6 matching bases. There are 15 residues in the CDR3. Germline V gene data show CDR1 as MRHNA and CDR2 as SNTAGT. The ends were cut back, 3 bases at V and 2 bases at J, with 12 bases in the middle. CDR3 DNA sequence: TGTGCCAGCAGTGAGGGCAGGGGAGACACAGATACGCAGTATTTT. Translating it yields CASSEGRGDTDTQYF.

The rearrangement links TRBV1 to TRBJ2-1; TRBD1, the table's D call, was not compared with the DNA. TRBV1 is deemed a pseudogene. The CDR3 totals 14 residues. The CDR3 DNA is TGCACCAGCAGCCAAGAAGGGGCCCTCAATGAGCAGTTCTTC. Amino acid sequence: CTSSQEGALNEQFF.

This clone showed up just once. The rearrangement links TRBV7-2 to TRBJ1-6; D gene unclear. The length of the CDR3 is 16 residues. The V gene's germline CDR1 is SGHTA and CDR2 FQGNSA. The V end was cut by 1 base, the J end by 9 bases, with 16 bases between. CDR3: CASSLGSGVRSSPLHF. The CDR3 DNA is TGTGCCAGCAGCTTAGGTAGTGGGGTTCGGAGTTCACCCCTCCACTTT.

This rearrangement joins TRBV11-2 to TRBJ2-2; perhaps TRBD1 as D (6 bases). Trimming cost V 10 bases and J 6 bases, with 21 bases left between them. The CDR3 contains 15 residues. Germline CDR1 and CDR2: SGHAT and FQNNGV. As DNA, the CDR3 is TGTGCCACCCGGGACATCAAACTCTCGCCCGGGGAGCTGTTTTTT. It translates to CATRDIKLSPGELFF.

The V call is TRBV7-2, the J call TRBJ2-7; 7 bases match TRBD2. Germline V gives CDR1 SGHTA, CDR2 FQGNSA. The CDR3 loop spans 16 amino acids. V was pared by 5 bases and J by 3 bases, with 13 bases of the junction left unmatched. The CDR3 sequence: CASSLLLERGRYEQYF. CDR3 nucleotide sequence: TGTGCCAGCAGCCTTTTGTTGGAGCGGGGCCGCTACGAGCAGTACTTC.

This clone was seen just once. This rearrangement joins TRBV7-9 to TRBJ2-7; 9 positions agree with TRBD1. Germline assignment: CDR1 SEHNR and CDR2 FQNEAQ (reference sequence). CDR3 length equals 15 residues. V dropped 5 bases and J dropped 3; count of bases not matched to a gene: 8. CDR3 sequence reads: CASSHPDRGLYEQYF. The DNA of the CDR3 is TGTGCCAGCAGCCACCCGGACAGGGGTCTCTACGAGCAGTACTTC.